This TCR beta chain was sequenced for a study of CD8 T cells in ankylosing spondylitis (TCRdb year 2017). A note on the overall study: T cell receptor beta repertoires were profiled in healthy donors and ankylosing spondylitis patients so that disease-linked TCR variants could be found. Peripheral blood was sampled, and synovial fluid was also collected from ankylosing spondylitis patients. The whole study cohort included 108 healthy donors and some 27 ankylosing spondylitis patients.

There are many counts of this clonotype. What this receptor recognizes is not known. One base away there is no much larger clone; base qualities are not given. Sequencing was performed on an Illumina HiSeq 2500. TCR beta libraries were prepared by quantitative 5'-RACE with molecular barcodes. The source study handled its data this way. A new computational method, built on a probabilistic model of VDJ rearrangement, was used to identify disease-linked TCR variants. TCRdb reprocessed the public reads (quality trimming at Q25 with fastp, clone calling with MiXCR) and kept in-frame beta chains. Rows matching on CDR3 protein sequence are summarized as one entry with the most common DNA and genes. The V and J calls reflect TCRdb's pipeline rather than the authors' work. The sample yields tens of thousands of distinct CDR3 sequences; 2.7% were counted once. The ten largest account for about 4.5% of the sample.

Counted from cysteine to phenylalanine, this CDR3 has 11 amino acids. The entry retains the CDR3 DNA only, 33 bases that are in frame from base 1. The germline V gene provides CDR1 SGDLS and CDR2 YYNGEE. V is pared back by 3 bases and J by 9 bases, with 10 bases lying between the germline termini. The investigation overall reported the following: Some motif variants were previously reported in synovial fluid and blood of reactive arthritis patients, suggesting common disease-initiation mechanisms. A CD8+ phenotype was shown by the disease-linked clones, which were found at relatively low frequencies in peripheral blood. A TCR beta motif made up of eight highly homologous amino acid variants appeared to be characteristic of blood from ankylosing spondylitis patients. The disease-linked clones were reported to be significantly enriched in matched synovial fluid samples from ankylosing spondylitis patients.

The receptor was derived from a male donor with ankylosing spondylitis or in good health (not recorded which). The chain is assembled from TRBV9 and TRBJ2-7; the D region possibly corresponds to TRBD2 (6 bases align). The sequencing sample was made of blood, either unsorted or a sorted T cell fraction (not recorded which). The CDR3 here reads CASSAEGGQYF. In nucleotide form, the sequence is TGTGCCAGCAGCGCGGAGGGAGGGCAGTACTTC.